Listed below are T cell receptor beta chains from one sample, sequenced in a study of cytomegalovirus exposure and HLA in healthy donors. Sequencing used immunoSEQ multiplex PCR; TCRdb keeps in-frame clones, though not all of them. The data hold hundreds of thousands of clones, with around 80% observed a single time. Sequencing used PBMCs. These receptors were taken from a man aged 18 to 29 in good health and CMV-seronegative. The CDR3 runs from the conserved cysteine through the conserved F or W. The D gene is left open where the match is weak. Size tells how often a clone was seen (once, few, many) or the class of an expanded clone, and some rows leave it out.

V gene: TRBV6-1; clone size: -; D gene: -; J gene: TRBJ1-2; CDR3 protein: CASSEATEPNYGYTF; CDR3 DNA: TGTGCCAGCAGTGAAGCAACAGAGCCTAACTATGGCTACACCTTC
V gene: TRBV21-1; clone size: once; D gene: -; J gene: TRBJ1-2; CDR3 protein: CASSKVAGGRMRLNYGYTF; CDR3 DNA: TGTGCCAGCAGCAAAGTGGCAGGGGGGCGCATGCGGCTTAACTATGGCTACACCTTC
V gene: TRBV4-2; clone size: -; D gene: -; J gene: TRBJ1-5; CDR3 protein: CASSQGRNQPQHF; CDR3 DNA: TGTGCCAGCAGCCAAGGGAGAAATCAGCCCCAGCATTTT
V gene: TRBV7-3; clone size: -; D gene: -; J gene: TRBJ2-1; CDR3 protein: CASSLYGEYNEQFF; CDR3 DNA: TGTGCCAGCAGCTTATACGGAGAATACAATGAGCAGTTCTTC
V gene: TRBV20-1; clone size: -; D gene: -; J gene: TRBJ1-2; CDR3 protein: CSAVENYGYTF; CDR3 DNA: TGCAGTGCTGTCGAGAACTATGGCTACACCTTC
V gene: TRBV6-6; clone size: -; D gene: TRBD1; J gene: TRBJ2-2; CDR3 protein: CATKTGVHTGELFF; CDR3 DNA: TGTGCCACCAAAACAGGGGTCCACACCGGGGAGCTGTTTTTT
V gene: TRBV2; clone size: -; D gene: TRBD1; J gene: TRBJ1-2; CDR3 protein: CASSAYQGTGGAPSYGYTF; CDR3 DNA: TGTGCCAGCAGCGCCTACCAGGGGACAGGGGGTGCTCCCTCCTATGGCTACACCTTC
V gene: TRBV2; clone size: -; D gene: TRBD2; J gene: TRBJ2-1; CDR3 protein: CASSVWAGVKNEQFF; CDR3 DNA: TGTGCCAGCAGTGTCTGGGCGGGAGTTAAAAATGAGCAGTTCTTC
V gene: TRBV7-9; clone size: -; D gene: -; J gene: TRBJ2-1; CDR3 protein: CSSSPGEQFF; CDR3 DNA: TGTTCCAGCAGCCCAGGGGAGCAGTTCTTC
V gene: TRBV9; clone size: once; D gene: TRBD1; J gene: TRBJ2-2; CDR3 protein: CASSTGTGLTGELFF; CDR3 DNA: TGTGCCAGCAGCACCGGGACAGGACTCACCGGGGAGCTGTTTTTT
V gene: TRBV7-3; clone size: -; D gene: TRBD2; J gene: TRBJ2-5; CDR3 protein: CASSPSGSGRAGETQYF; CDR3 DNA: TGTGCCAGCAGCCCCTCGGGTAGCGGGAGGGCCGGGGAGACCCAGTACTTC
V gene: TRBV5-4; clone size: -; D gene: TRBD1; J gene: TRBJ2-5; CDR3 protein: CASSIDRGRGRETQYF; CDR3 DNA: TGTGCCAGCAGCATAGACAGGGGGCGAGGTCGAGAGACCCAGTACTTC
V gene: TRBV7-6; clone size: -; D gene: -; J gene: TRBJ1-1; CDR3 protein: CASSSGRNTEAFF; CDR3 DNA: TGTGCCAGCAGCTCGGGGAGGAACACTGAAGCTTTCTTT
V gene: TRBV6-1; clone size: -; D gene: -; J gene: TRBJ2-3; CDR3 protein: CASAPGGSLTDTQYF; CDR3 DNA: TGTGCCAGCGCCCCTGGAGGGAGCCTCACAGATACGCAGTATTTT
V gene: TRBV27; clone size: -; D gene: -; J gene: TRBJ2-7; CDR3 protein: CASSPFGTSPYEQYF; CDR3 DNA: TGTGCCAGCAGTCCCTTCGGGACATCACCCTACGAGCAGTACTTC
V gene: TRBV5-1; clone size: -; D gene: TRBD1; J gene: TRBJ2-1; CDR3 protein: CASSSRQGSIDEQFF; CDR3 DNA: TGCGCCAGCAGCTCTCGACAGGGTAGTATCGATGAGCAGTTCTTC
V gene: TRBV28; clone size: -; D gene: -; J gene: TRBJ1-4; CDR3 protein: CASSRNEKLFF; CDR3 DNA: TGTGCCAGCAGTCGGAATGAAAAACTGTTTTTT
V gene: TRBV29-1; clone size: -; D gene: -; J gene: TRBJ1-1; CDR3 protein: CSVEAWGGTEAFF; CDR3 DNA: TGCAGCGTTGAGGCATGGGGGGGCACTGAAGCTTTCTTT
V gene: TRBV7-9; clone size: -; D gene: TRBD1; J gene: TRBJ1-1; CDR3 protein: CASSFQGGAIRNAFF; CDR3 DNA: TGTGCCAGCAGCTTCCAGGGGGGCGCAATCAGGAACGCTTTCTTT
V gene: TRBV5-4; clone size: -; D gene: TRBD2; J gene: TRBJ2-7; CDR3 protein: CASSQDWTSGSDEQYF; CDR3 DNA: TGTGCCAGCAGCCAAGATTGGACTAGCGGGAGTGACGAGCAGTACTTC
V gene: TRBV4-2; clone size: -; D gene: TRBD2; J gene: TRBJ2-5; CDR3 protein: CASSQGLAGVGETQYF; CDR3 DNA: TGTGCCAGCAGCCAGGGACTAGCGGGAGTTGGAGAGACCCAGTACTTC